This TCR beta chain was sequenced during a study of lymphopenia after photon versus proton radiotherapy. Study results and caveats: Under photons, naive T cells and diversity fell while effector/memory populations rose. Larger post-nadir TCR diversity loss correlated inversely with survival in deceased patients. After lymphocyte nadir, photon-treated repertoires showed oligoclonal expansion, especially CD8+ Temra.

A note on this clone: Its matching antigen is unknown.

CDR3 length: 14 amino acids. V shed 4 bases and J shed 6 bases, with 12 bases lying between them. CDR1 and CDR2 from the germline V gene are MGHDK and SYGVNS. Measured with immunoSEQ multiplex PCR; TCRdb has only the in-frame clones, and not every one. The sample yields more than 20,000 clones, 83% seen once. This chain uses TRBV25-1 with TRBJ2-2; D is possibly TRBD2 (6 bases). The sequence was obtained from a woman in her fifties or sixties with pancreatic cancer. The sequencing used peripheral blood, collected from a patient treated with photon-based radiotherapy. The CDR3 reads CASSATRAPGELFF. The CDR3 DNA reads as TGTGCCAGCAGTGCGACTAGGGCGCCCGGGGAGCTGTTTTTT.